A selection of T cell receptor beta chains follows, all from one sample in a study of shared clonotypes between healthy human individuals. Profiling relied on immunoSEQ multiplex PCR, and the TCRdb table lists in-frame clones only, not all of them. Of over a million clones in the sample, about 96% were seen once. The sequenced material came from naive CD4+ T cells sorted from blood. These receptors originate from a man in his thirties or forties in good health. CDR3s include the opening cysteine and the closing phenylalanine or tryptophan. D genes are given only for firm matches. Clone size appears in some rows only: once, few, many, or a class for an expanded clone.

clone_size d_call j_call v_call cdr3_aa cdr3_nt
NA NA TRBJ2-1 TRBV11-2 CASSLAAGQYNEQFF TGTGCCAGCAGCTTAGCTGCGGGACAATACAATGAGCAGTTCTTC
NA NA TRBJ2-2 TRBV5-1 CASSLAWGKSGELFF TGCGCCAGCAGCTTGGCCTGGGGGAAGAGCGGGGAGCTGTTTTTT
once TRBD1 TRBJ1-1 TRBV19 CASSSDRGRTNTEAFF TGTGCCAGTAGTAGTGACAGGGGGAGGACGAACACTGAAGCTTTCTTT
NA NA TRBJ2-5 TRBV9 CASSLLATQETQYF TGTGCCAGCAGCCTGCTGGCGACCCAAGAGACCCAGTACTTC
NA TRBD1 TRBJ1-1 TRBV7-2 CASSRGQLSRAFF TGTGCCAGCAGCCGGGGACAGTTAAGTCGAGCTTTCTTT
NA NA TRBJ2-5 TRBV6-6 CAIWEEQYF TGTGCCATCTGGGAGGAGCAGTACTTC
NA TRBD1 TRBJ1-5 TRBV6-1 CASSEVWFGRGQNQPQHF TGTGCCAGCAGTGAAGTTTGGTTCGGCAGGGGGCAAAATCAGCCCCAGCATTTT
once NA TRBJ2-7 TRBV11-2 CASSITPRAIYEQYF TGTGCCAGCAGCATAACACCGAGGGCTATCTATGAGCAGTACTTC
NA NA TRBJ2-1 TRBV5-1 CASSRSGVINEQFF TGCGCCAGCAGCCGTTCGGGGGTTATCAATGAGCAGTTCTTC
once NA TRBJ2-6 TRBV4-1 CASRDGRGSGANVLTF TGCGCCAGCCGGGACGGACGTGGATCTGGGGCCAACGTCCTGACTTTC
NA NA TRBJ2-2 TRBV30 CAWRWSGSTGELFF TGTGCCTGGAGATGGTCAGGGTCCACCGGGGAGCTGTTTTTT
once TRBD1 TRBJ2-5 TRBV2 CASSGRDRPGETQYF TGTGCCAGCAGTGGGCGGGACAGGCCGGGGGAGACCCAGTACTTC
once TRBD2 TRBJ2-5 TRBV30 CAWSPGVAGETQYF TGTGCCTGGAGTCCCGGAGTAGCGGGAGAGACCCAGTACTTC
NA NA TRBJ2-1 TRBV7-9 CASSLAGIRYNEQFF TGTGCCAGCAGCTTAGCCGGGATCCGCTACAATGAGCAGTTCTTC
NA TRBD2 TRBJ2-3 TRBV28 CASSTYHPGLAGLYTDTQYF TGTGCCAGCAGTACCTACCACCCGGGACTAGCGGGCCTATACACAGATACGCAGTATTTT
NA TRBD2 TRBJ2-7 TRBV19 CASSRSGPYSYEQYF TGTGCCAGTAGCCGTAGCGGGCCATACTCCTACGAGCAGTACTTC
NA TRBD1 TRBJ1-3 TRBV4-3 CASSQGQGSFSGNTIYF TGCGCCAGCAGCCAAGGACAGGGGAGCTTCTCTGGAAACACCATATATTTT
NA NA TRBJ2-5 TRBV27 CASSPTTGTFWGETQYF TGTGCCAGCAGTCCCACAACAGGGACCTTTTGGGGAGAGACCCAGTACTTC
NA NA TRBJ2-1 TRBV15 CATSRWRDEQFF TGTGCCACCAGCAGATGGCGAGATGAGCAGTTCTTC
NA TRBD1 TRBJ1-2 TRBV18 CASSPLVGQNAYYGYTF TGTGCCAGCTCACCACTAGTGGGACAGAACGCTTACTATGGCTACACCTTC
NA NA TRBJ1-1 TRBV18 CASSLGAGNTEAFF TGTGCCAGCTCACTAGGGGCTGGGAACACTGAAGCTTTCTTT
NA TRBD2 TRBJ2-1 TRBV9 CASSSSGSYLNEQFF TGTGCCAGCAGCTCTAGCGGGAGCTATCTCAATGAGCAGTTCTTC
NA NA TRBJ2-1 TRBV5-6 CASSLGGYHNEQFF TGTGCCAGCAGCTTGGGAGGATACCACAATGAGCAGTTCTTC
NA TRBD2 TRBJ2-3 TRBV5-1 CASSYLAGRPADTQYF TGCGCCAGCAGCTACCTAGCGGGCCGACCGGCAGATACGCAGTATTTT
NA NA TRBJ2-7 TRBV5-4 CASSRGRDSYEQYF TGTGCCAGCAGCAGAGGCAGGGACTCCTACGAGCAGTACTTC
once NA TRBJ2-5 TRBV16 CASSQSKDSNKETQYF TGTGCCAGCAGCCAATCGAAGGACAGTAACAAAGAGACCCAGTACTTC
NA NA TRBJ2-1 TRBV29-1 CSVDHGRNYNEQFF TGCAGCGTTGATCACGGGAGAAACTACAATGAGCAGTTCTTC